This T cell receptor beta chain was profiled in a study of response to subunit inactivated influenza vaccine. TCRdb itself ran the RT-PCR reads through MiXCR, one entry per CDR3 protein. Among a few hundred thousand distinct CDR3 sequences listed, approximately 11% were seen once. The length of the CDR3 is 18 residues. Looked up from germline, CDR1 is SGHAT and CDR2 is FQNNGV. V shed 3 bases and J 9 bases; nucleotides not matched to a gene: 12. This clonotype was recorded a few times. Separately, the same data were catalogued under a study of T cells expressing NK-cell markers. Per that study: Beta-chain TCR cDNA was generated via 5'RACE template switching with UMIs. Seven donors tested HCMV-seropositive and one tested seronegative among the eight sequenced. A handful of donors likewise had their CD3+CD56-NKG2C+ fraction led by these clonotypes.

The origin of this receptor is a man aged 50 to 59 who received an inactivated influenza vaccine. The sample consisted of PBMCs from blood, taken on the day of vaccination. The chain recombines TRBV11-2 with TRBJ2-1; TRBD2 aligns across 15 bases. The CDR3 nucleotides read TGTGCCAGCAGCTTGGGACTAGCGGGAGGTCGTCGATCTGCTGAGCAGTTCTTC. Residues: CASSLGLAGGRRSAEQFF. Filled out from reference TRBV11-2 and TRBJ2-1, the complete variable domain reads EAGVAQSPRYKIIEKRQSVAFWCNPISGHATLYWYQQILGQGPKLLIQFQNNGVVDDSQLPKDRFSAERLKGVDSTLKIQPAKLEDSAVYLCASSLGLAGGRRSAEQFFGPGTRLTVL.